This is a list of T cell receptor beta chains from one sample in a study of blood T cells in healthy people across ages. TCRdb analysed the 5' RACE reads with MiXCR anew, one entry per CDR3 protein. The data show around 400,000 distinct CDR3 sequences, with over 45% seen just once and around 53% held by the top ten. Sequencing used blood. Receptor source: a man aged 55-75 years in good health. CDR3s include the opening cysteine and the closing phenylalanine or tryptophan. A D gene is named only where the DNA matches it firmly. A row's size may be missing; if present it is once, few, many or a size class.

J gene: TRBJ2-7
CDR3 length: 15
D gene: TRBD1
clone size: once
V gene: TRBV12-3/TRBV12-4
CDR3 protein: CASSPVGDRVDGQYF
CDR3 DNA: TGTGCCAGCAGTCCTGTTGGGGACAGGGTCGACGGGCAGTACTTC

J gene: TRBJ2-7
CDR3 length: 11
D gene: -
clone size: -
V gene: TRBV2
CDR3 protein: CASINTLVEYF
CDR3 DNA: TGTGCCAGCATCAATACCCTGGTGGAGTACTTC

J gene: TRBJ2-1
CDR3 length: 15
D gene: TRBD2
clone size: few
V gene: TRBV6-2/TRBV6-3
CDR3 protein: CASTHGGSGIYEQFF
CDR3 DNA: TGTGCCAGCACCCACGGGGGTAGCGGGATATATGAGCAGTTCTTC

J gene: TRBJ2-6
CDR3 length: 15
D gene: -
clone size: -
V gene: TRBV12-3/TRBV12-4
CDR3 protein: CASRPTVSGANVLTF
CDR3 DNA: TGTGCCAGCAGACCTACAGTCTCTGGGGCCAACGTCCTGACTTTC

J gene: TRBJ2-5
CDR3 length: 16
D gene: -
clone size: many
V gene: TRBV13
CDR3 protein: CASSLRGDGGQETQYF
CDR3 DNA: TGTGCCAGCAGCTTAAGGGGAGACGGGGGCCAAGAGACCCAGTACTTC

J gene: TRBJ2-7
CDR3 length: 14
D gene: -
clone size: -
V gene: TRBV5-1
CDR3 protein: CASSFIGGSYEQYF
CDR3 DNA: TGCGCCAGCAGCTTCATCGGTGGGAGCTACGAGCAGTACTTC

J gene: TRBJ2-1
CDR3 length: 14
D gene: -
clone size: many
V gene: TRBV7-2
CDR3 protein: CASSLTQVTNEQFF
CDR3 DNA: TGTGCCAGCAGCTTAACCCAGGTGACCAATGAGCAGTTCTTC

J gene: TRBJ2-4
CDR3 length: 9
D gene: -
clone size: few
V gene: TRBV2
CDR3 protein: CATGQPQYF
CDR3 DNA: TGTGCCACCGGACAGCCTCAGTACTTC

J gene: TRBJ2-6
CDR3 length: 16
D gene: -
clone size: -
V gene: TRBV19
CDR3 protein: CASCKGGVSGANVLTF
CDR3 DNA: TGTGCCAGTTGCAAGGGGGGAGTCTCTGGGGCCAACGTCCTGACTTTC

J gene: TRBJ2-1
CDR3 length: 19
D gene: TRBD2
clone size: once
V gene: TRBV3-1
CDR3 protein: CASSHPRSFRASGNNEQFF
CDR3 DNA: TGTGCCAGCAGCCACCCCCGGTCCTTTAGGGCTAGCGGGAACAATGAGCAGTTCTTC